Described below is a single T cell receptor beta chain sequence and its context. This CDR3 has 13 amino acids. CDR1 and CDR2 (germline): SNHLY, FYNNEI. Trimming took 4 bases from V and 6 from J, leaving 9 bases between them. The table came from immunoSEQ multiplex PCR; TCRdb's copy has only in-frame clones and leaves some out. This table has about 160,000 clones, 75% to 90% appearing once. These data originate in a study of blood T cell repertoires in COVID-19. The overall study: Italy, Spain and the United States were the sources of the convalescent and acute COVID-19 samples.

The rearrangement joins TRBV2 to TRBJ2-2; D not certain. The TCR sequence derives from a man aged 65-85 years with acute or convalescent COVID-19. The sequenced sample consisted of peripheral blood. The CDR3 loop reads CASSAREAGELFF. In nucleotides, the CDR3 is TGTGCCAGCAGTGCTAGAGAAGCCGGGGAGCTGTTTTTT.